These 28 T cell receptor beta chains came from one sample sequenced in a study of CXCR3-negative and CXCR3-positive naive CD8 T cells. Points from the study as a whole: In CXCR3-positive naive cells, the TRB CDR3s were more hydrophobic than in CXCR3-negative naive cells.

Antigen specificity for these receptors is unknown. Carrying UMI labels, the TRB cDNA libraries were prepared through 5' RACE. TCRdb processed the 5' RACE reads again and assigns one entry to each CDR3 protein, with no DNA. This sample contains about 86,000 distinct CDR3 sequences. The material sequenced was naive CXCR3+ CD8+ T cells from blood. Noted subset: CD45RO-CCR7+CD27+CD95- naive CD8+ T cells expressing CXCR3 (TNR3+). Receptors were obtained from a human donor in good health. Some clones in this sample may be carry-over from other donors' samples.

The chain joins TRBV15 to TRBJ2-5; with no DNA, the TCRdb D assignment of TRBD1 cannot be verified. This CDR3 is built from 17 residues. Germline V gene sequence: CDR1 LNHNV, CDR2 YYDKDF (reference sequence). CDR3 in amino acids: CATSVQGQGAAQETQYF. Supplemented by reference TRBV15 and TRBJ2-5, the full variable domain reads DAMVIQNPRYQVTQFGKPVTLSCSQTLNHNVMYWYQQKSSQAPKLLFHYYDKDFNNEADTPDNFQSRRPNTSFCFLDIRSPGLGDTAMYLCATSVQGQGAAQETQYFGPGTRLLVL.

The CDR3 region is CASSDSRDTGELFF. The chain couples TRBV6-4 to TRBJ2-2. This CDR3 region has 14 residues. From germline, CDR1 is MRHNA and CDR2 SNTAGT.

The chain couples TRBV3-1 to TRBJ2-1; TCRdb outputs TRBD1, but without DNA this stays unchecked. This CDR3 contains 16 residues. Germline V CDR1 and CDR2: LGHDT, YNNKEL (reference sequence). The CDR3 sequence is CASSHQGEDAYNEQFF.

The chain combines TRBV13 with TRBJ1-2. The CDR3 sequence is 13 residues long. CDR1 PRHDT and CDR2 FYEKMQ come from the germline V gene (reference sequence). The chain's CDR3 is CASSLKGSYGYTF.

The CDR3 spells CASSHGAEAFF. This sequence joins TRBV4-2 and TRBJ1-1. The CDR3 is 11 amino acids. Germline V gene data show CDR1 as LGHNA and CDR2 as YNFKEQ.

This chain connects TRBV27 to TRBJ1-5. The CDR3 has 13 residues. CDR1 and CDR2 (germline): MNHEY, SMNVEV (reference sequence). The CDR3 sequence is CASGLGGGQPQHF.

CDR3 amino acids: CASRHGQQQETQYF. The rearrangement uses TRBV5-1 and TRBJ2-5; the D call of TRBD1 rests on TCRdb alone, since no DNA is present to check it. Germline CDR1 is SGHRS and CDR2 is YFSETQ. The CDR3 runs 14 residues.

The chain joins TRBV20-1 to TRBJ2-1; TCRdb indicates TRBD2, and absent DNA this call remains unverified. Germline loops: CDR1 DFQATT, CDR2 SNEGSKA (reference sequence). The CDR3 totals 15 residues. CDR3 residues: CSALAGGPSYNEQFF.

The V gene is TRBV28, the J gene TRBJ1-6. This CDR3 comprises 16 residues. Germline assignment: CDR1 MDHEN and CDR2 SYDVKM. The chain's CDR3 is CASSLVESSYNSPLHF.

V and J are TRBV28 and TRBJ2-3; the TRBD1 assignment by TCRdb is unverifiable without DNA. CDR3 length: 14 residues. Germline values: CDR1 MDHEN, CDR2 SYDVKM. This chain's CDR3 is CASSPDRHTDTQYF.

V gene TRBV20-1 combines with J gene TRBJ2-5; TCRdb gives TRBD2 as the D gene, but with no DNA this cannot be confirmed. The CDR3 has 21 residues. Germline V gene data show CDR1 as DFQATT and CDR2 as SNEGSKA (reference sequence). The CDR3 loop is CSAETHQLAGGPGASLETQYF.

The V and J genes are TRBV5-1 and TRBJ2-3; the TCRdb D gene call, TRBD1, has no DNA to confirm it. The CDR3 sequence is 19 residues long. Per germline, CDR1 SGHRS and CDR2 YFSETQ. The CDR3 sequence: CASSLALGADPTTTDTQYF.

This chain connects TRBV29-1 to TRBJ1-2; as DNA is missing, the TRBD1 call by TCRdb cannot be tested. The CDR3 length is 14 residues. Germline V gives CDR1 SQVTM, CDR2 ANQGSEA. CDR3 region: CSVESGQAPGGYTF. Full variable domain (outside the CDR3, taken from reference TRBV29-1 and TRBJ1-2): SAVISQKPSRDICQRGTSLTIQCQVDSQVTMMFWYRQQPGQSLTLIATANQGSEATYESGFVIDKFPISRPNLTFSTLTVSNMSPEDSSIYLCSVESGQAPGGYTFGSGTRLTVV.

The chain links TRBV20-1 to TRBJ1-1. Germline CDR1 DFQATT, CDR2 SNEGSKA (reference sequence). The length of the CDR3 is 11 residues. This CDR3 reads CSARDLEEAFF.

The chain combines TRBV9 with TRBJ1-1. Germline-derived CDR1 and CDR2 are SGDLS and YYNGEE. The CDR3 loop spans 13 amino acids. The CDR3 protein is CASSPLGLPEAFF.

The chain recombines TRBV5-1 with TRBJ2-1; the D gene TCRdb calls, TRBD1, cannot be checked with no DNA. This CDR3 region has 15 residues. CDR1 SGHRS and CDR2 YFSETQ come from the germline V gene. Here the CDR3 reads CASSQDRPYYNEQFF.

J is TRBJ1-5 and V is TRBV6-6. CDR3 length: 16 residues. Germline V lookup: CDR1 MNHNY, CDR2 SVGAGI (reference sequence). CDR3 sequence: CASSLYRAHSNQPQHF.

This CDR3 reads CLGLAARETQYF. The chain is built from TRBV20-1 and TRBJ2-5; TCRdb designates TRBD2, a call that cannot be tested without DNA. Germline V gene data show CDR1 as DFQATT and CDR2 as SNEGSKA (reference sequence). This CDR3 has 12 residues.

The rearrangement uses TRBV5-1 and TRBJ2-7; without DNA, the TCRdb call of TRBD1 cannot be checked. The germline V gene has CDR1 SGHRS and CDR2 YFSETQ. This CDR3 has 14 residues. The CDR3 reads CASSLEGQGFEQYF.

The chain is built from TRBV20-1 and TRBJ1-5. The CDR3 consists of 12 residues. Germline CDR1 and CDR2: DFQATT and SNEGSKA (reference sequence). CDR3 sequence: CSATNLNQPQHF.

The rearrangement uses TRBV10-1 and TRBJ2-7; the D call from TCRdb, TRBD2, cannot be confirmed without DNA. The CDR3 runs to 19 residues. The germline V gene encodes CDR1 WNHNN and CDR2 SYGVQD (reference sequence). The CDR3 reads CASSADRSSGTFLRDEQYF.

The rearrangement links TRBV5-1 to TRBJ2-7; TCRdb's D call of TRBD1 is untestable without DNA. The CDR3 has 21 residues. CDR1 is SGHRS and CDR2 is YFSETQ in the germline V gene. CDR3 region: CASSLGLPIGTGPGGVYEQYF.

The chain recombines TRBV3-1 with TRBJ2-3; the TCRdb D gene call, TRBD1, has no DNA to confirm it. The CDR3 is 17 amino acids. Looked up from germline, CDR1 is LGHDT and CDR2 is YNNKEL (reference sequence). The CDR3 is CATDPGRGLDGTDTQYF.

This clonotype counts as medium-sized by frequency. This chain connects TRBV29-1 to TRBJ1-2. Per the germline V gene, CDR1 is SQVTM and CDR2 is ANQGSEA. This CDR3 contains 11 residues. The chain's CDR3 is CSVDDANGYTF.

The chain carries TRBV19 and TRBJ2-1; lacking DNA, the TRBD1 call made by TCRdb goes unchecked. CDR3 length: 15 residues. Germline-derived CDR1 and CDR2 are LNHDA and SQIVND (reference sequence). The CDR3 loop reads CASRLQGYPYNEQFF. Full variable domain (outside the CDR3, taken from reference TRBV19 and TRBJ2-1): DGGITQSPKYLFRKEGQNVTLSCEQNLNHDAMYWYRQDPGQGLRLIYYSQIVNDFQKGDIAEGYSVSREKKESFPLTVTSAQKNPTAFYLCASRLQGYPYNEQFFGPGTRLTVL.

V usage is TRBV21-1 and J usage is TRBJ1-5; lacking DNA, the TRBD1 call made by TCRdb goes unchecked. TRBV21-1 is a known pseudogene. This CDR3 has 17 amino acids. CDR3 region: CASSKSPGQGLNQPQHF.

J is TRBJ1-6 and V is TRBV15; the D call of TRBD1 rests on TCRdb alone, since no DNA is present to check it. CDR1 is LNHNV and CDR2 is YYDKDF in the germline V gene (reference sequence). The CDR3 contains 14 residues. CDR3 sequence reads: CATSPGQDYSPLHF.

The V call is TRBV3-1, the J call TRBJ2-7. CDR1 and CDR2 (germline): LGHDT, YNNKEL (reference sequence). The CDR3 consists of 12 residues. CDR3 amino acids: CASSSYDYEQYF.